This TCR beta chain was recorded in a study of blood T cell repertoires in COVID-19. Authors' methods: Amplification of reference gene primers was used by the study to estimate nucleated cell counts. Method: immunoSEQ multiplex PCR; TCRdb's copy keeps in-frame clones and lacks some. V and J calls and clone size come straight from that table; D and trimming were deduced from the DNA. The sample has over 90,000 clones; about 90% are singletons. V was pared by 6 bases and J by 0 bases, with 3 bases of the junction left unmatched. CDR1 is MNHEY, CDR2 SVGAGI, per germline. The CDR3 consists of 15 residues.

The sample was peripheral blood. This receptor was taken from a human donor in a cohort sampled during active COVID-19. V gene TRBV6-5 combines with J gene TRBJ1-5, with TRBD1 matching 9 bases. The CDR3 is CASRGTGNSNQPQHF. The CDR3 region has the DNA TGTGCCAGCAGAGGGACAGGGAATAGCAATCAGCCCCAGCATTTT.